A selection of T cell receptor beta chains follows, all from one sample in a study of blood T cell repertoires in COVID-19. Some clones are missing from TCRdb's copy, which holds only in-frame ones; the method was immunoSEQ multiplex PCR. The table records tens of thousands of clones, roughly 82% of them present only once. The sample was peripheral blood. Receptor source: a woman in her fifties or sixties with acute or convalescent COVID-19. CDR3s include the opening cysteine and the closing phenylalanine or tryptophan. A D gene is named only where the DNA matches it firmly. Expanded clones are given a class, and other clones once, few, many or no size at all.

clone_size,d_call,j_call,v_call,cdr3_nt,cdr3_aa
few,TRBD1,TRBJ1-2,TRBV19,TGTGCCAGTAGTATCCCGGACAGGGGGCTTCCTGGCTACACCTTC,CASSIPDRGLPGYTF
-,-,TRBJ1-1,TRBV5-8,TGTGCCAGCAGCTACGGTCCGGGGGTCACTGAAGCTTTCTTT,CASSYGPGVTEAFF
-,TRBD2,TRBJ2-7,TRBV4-1,TGCGCCAGCAGCCAAATAGCGGGAGGAGGCTACGAGCAGTACTTC,CASSQIAGGGYEQYF
once,-,TRBJ1-1,TRBV5-1,TGCGCCAGCAGCCCGTTTGAGGCAATAAGGTACACTGAAGCTTTCTTT,CASSPFEAIRYTEAFF
-,TRBD2,TRBJ2-7,TRBV13,TGTGCCAGCAGCCCCTTGAGCGGGGGCCACTCCTACGAGCAGTACTTC,CASSPLSGGHSYEQYF
-,TRBD2,TRBJ2-1,TRBV27,TGTGCCAGCAGTTTAAGCGGGAGGGCGACCTGGAATGAGCAGTTCTTC,CASSLSGRATWNEQFF
-,TRBD1,TRBJ1-5,TRBV6-5,TGTGCCAGCAGTCCGGGACAGGGGAACCACCAGCCCCAGCATTTT,CASSPGQGNHQPQHF
-,TRBD2,TRBJ2-7,TRBV10-3,TGTGCCATCAGCGAGGGACTAGACGGTTTGGACGAGCAGTACTTC,CAISEGLDGLDEQYF
-,-,TRBJ2-3,TRBV2,TGTGCCAGCGGGGGGAGGACTAGCACAGATACGCAGTATTTT,CASGGRTSTDTQYF
-,-,TRBJ1-2,TRBV3-1/TRBV3-2,TGTGCCAGCAGCCAAAATATCGGGGGGTATGGTGGCTACACCTTC,CASSQNIGGYGGYTF
-,-,TRBJ1-1,TRBV9,TGTGCCAGCAGCCCCCAACCCGACAGCCCCGCTTTCTTT,CASSPQPDSPAFF
-,TRBD1,TRBJ2-1,TRBV5-4,TGTGCCAGCAGCGGACCTAGGGACAGGGTAAATGAGCAGTTCTTC,CASSGPRDRVNEQFF
-,TRBD2,TRBJ2-1,TRBV28,TGTGCCAGCAAAACTAGCGGGGGAGGTAACAATGAGCAGTTCTTC,CASKTSGGGNNEQFF
-,TRBD2,TRBJ2-1,TRBV9,TGTGCCAGCAGCGTATCAGCTAGCGGGAGGACCGGGATTTACAATGAGCAGTTCTTC,CASSVSASGRTGIYNEQFF
-,-,TRBJ2-5,TRBV5-3,TGTGCCAGAAGCTTGGTCGCGGAAATTCGGACTGGGGAGACCCAGTACTTC,CARSLVAEIRTGETQYF
-,-,TRBJ2-7,TRBV9,TGTGCCAGCAGCGTAGGGGGAGTCGGCTCCTACGAGCAGTACTTC,CASSVGGVGSYEQYF
-,TRBD2,TRBJ2-1,TRBV4-1,TGCGCCAGCAGCCAAGCGGGAGGTTACAATGAGCAGTTCTTC,CASSQAGGYNEQFF
-,-,TRBJ1-1,TRBV3-1/TRBV3-2,TGTGCCAGCAGTCGAAACAGGTGGACTGAAGCTTTCTTT,CASSRNRWTEAFF
few,TRBD1,TRBJ1-2,TRBV18,TGTGCCAGCTCATTCGCGTCGGGACAGGCCGAGGGCTATGGCTACACCTTC,CASSFASGQAEGYGYTF
-,-,TRBJ1-1,TRBV15,TGTGCCACCAGCAGAGAGGTCGGTATGAGGACGGGGGGCCTTCGGAACACTGAAGCTTTCTTT,CATSREVGMRTGGLRNTEAFF
-,-,TRBJ1-2,TRBV7-2,TGTGCCAGCAGCTTAGGGCAGGGGCCCTATGGCTACACCTTC,CASSLGQGPYGYTF
-,-,TRBJ1-2,TRBV7-2,TGTGCCAGCAGCTTAGAGGGTTCAGGGAACGCAAACTATGGCTACACCTTC,CASSLEGSGNANYGYTF
few,-,TRBJ1-2,TRBV12-3/TRBV12-4,TGTGCCAGCAGCTCAAGCCAGGGTGGCTACACCTTC,CASSSSQGGYTF
-,-,TRBJ1-2,TRBV7-8,TGTGCCAGCAGTCTAGTGGGCTATGGCTACACCTTC,CASSLVGYGYTF
-,-,TRBJ1-6,TRBV6-6,TGTGCCAGCAGTTACCCGGAGGATAATTCACCCCTCCACTTT,CASSYPEDNSPLHF
-,TRBD1,TRBJ1-5,TRBV19,TGTGCCAGTGGCTACCGGGACAGTTATCGCAATCAGCCCCAGCATTTT,CASGYRDSYRNQPQHF
-,-,TRBJ2-4,TRBV18,TGTGCCAGCTCCCCGACCGGGACTGACATTCAGTACTTC,CASSPTGTDIQYF
-,-,TRBJ2-4,TRBV2,TGTGCCAGCAGTGATACTACCACCCGAGCCAAAAACATTCAGTACTTC,CASSDTTTRAKNIQYF
-,-,TRBJ1-3,TRBV14,TGTGCCAGCAGCCAAGACACAACTACTGGAAACACCATATATTTT,CASSQDTTTGNTIYF
-,-,TRBJ2-1,TRBV7-9,TGTGCCAGGGGGGACAATTACAATGAGCAGTTCTTC,CARGDNYNEQFF
-,-,TRBJ2-5,TRBV5-6,TGTGCCACCTCCGGGTTCCAAGAGACCCAGTACTTC,CATSGFQETQYF
-,-,TRBJ1-1,TRBV7-3,TGTGCCAGCAGTATGGCTGTGAACACTGAAGCTTTCTTT,CASSMAVNTEAFF
-,TRBD1,TRBJ2-7,TRBV4-2,TGTGCCAGCAGCCAAGAGCGGCAGGGGGATATCTACGAGCAGTACTTC,CASSQERQGDIYEQYF
once,-,TRBJ1-3,TRBV11-2,TGTGCCAGCAGCTTAGGGAGGAACACCATATATTTT,CASSLGRNTIYF